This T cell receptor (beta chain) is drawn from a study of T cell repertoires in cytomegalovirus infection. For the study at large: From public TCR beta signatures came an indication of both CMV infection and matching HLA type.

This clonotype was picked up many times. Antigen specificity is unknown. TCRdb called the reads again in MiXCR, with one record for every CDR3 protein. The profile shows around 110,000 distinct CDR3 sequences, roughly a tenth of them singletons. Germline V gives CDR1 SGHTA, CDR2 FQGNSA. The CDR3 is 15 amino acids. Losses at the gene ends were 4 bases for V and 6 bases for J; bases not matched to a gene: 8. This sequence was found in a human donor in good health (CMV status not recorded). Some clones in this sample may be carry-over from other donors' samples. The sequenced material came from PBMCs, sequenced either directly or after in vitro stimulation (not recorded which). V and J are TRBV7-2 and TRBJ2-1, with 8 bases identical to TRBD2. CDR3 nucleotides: TGTGCCAGCAGCTCCAGCGGGAGCCGGGCCAATGAGCAGTTCTTC. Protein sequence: CASSSSGSRANEQFF.